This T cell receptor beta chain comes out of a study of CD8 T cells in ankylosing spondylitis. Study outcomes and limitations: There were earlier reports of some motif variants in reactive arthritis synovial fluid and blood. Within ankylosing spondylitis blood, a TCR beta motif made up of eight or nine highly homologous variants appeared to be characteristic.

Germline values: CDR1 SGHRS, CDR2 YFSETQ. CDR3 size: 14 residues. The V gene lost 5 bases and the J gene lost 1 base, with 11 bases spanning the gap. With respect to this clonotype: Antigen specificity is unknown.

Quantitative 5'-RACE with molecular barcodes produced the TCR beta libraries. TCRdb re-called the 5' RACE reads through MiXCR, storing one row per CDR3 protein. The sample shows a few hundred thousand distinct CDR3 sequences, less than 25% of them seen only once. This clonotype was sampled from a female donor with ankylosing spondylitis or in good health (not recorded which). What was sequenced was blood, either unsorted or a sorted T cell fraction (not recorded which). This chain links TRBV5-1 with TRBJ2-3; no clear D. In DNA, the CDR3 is TGCGCCAGCAGTTTTACGCCAGGCACAGATACGCAGTATTTT. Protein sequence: CASSFTPGTDTQYF.